The T cell receptor (beta chain) described here comes from a study of blood T cell repertoires in COVID-19. Overall study context: T cells, B-cell-depleted T cells, or PBMCs provided the cDNA or gDNA that served as material.

This table comes from immunoSEQ multiplex PCR, and its TCRdb copy is limited to in-frame clones, with some not included. Among approximately 160,000 clones, around 82% were seen once, and the ten largest hold about 1.2%. This CDR3 has 16 residues. V lost 5 bases and J lost 10; bases outside the gene matches: 12. The germline V gene encodes CDR1 SEHNR and CDR2 FQNEAQ (reference sequence). The receptor comes from a man in his 60s who had recovered from COVID-19. Sequenced sample: peripheral blood. This sequence joins TRBV7-9 and TRBJ1-6; 9 nucleotides agree with TRBD1. The CDR3 reads CASSVTLTGGGSPLHF. Here the CDR3 DNA reads TGTGCCAGCAGCGTTACCCTGACAGGGGGAGGATCACCCCTCCACTTT.